These T cell receptor beta chains were read from a single sample in a study of neurological immune-mediated disorders. TCRdb re-analysed the 5' RACE reads in MiXCR, keeping a single row per CDR3 protein. This sample has 55,000 to 80,000 distinct CDR3 sequences, with roughly 13% found just once. Sequences were obtained from PBMCs. The receptors shown here come from a female donor with HTLV-1-associated myelopathy (HAM/TSP). The CDR3 runs from the conserved cysteine through the conserved F or W. Each record gives: J gene, V gene, clone size, D gene, CDR3 DNA, CDR3 protein. A D gene is named only where the DNA matches it firmly. Size tells how often a clone was seen (once, few, many) or the class of an expanded clone, and some rows leave it out.

TRBJ2-6	TRBV4-1	many	-	TGCGCCAGCACCTCCCTAGGGATTGGGGCCAACGTCCTGACTTTC	CASTSLGIGANVLTF
TRBJ1-6	TRBV11-2	many	-	TGTGCCAGCAGCGATCGGTTCGGCGCTAATAATTCACCCCTCCACTTT	CASSDRFGANNSPLHF
TRBJ1-4	TRBV15	many	-	TGTGCCACCAGCAATGACCGGAGAGGGGAAAAACTGTTTTTT	CATSNDRRGEKLFF
TRBJ2-2	TRBV15	many	-	TGTGCTACCAGCAGAGATTACCTGAGTAACACCGGGGAGCTGTTTTTT	CATSRDYLSNTGELFF
TRBJ1-4	TRBV27	-	-	TGTGCCAGCAGCCCCTCATTGTATGGGAATAATGAAAAACTGTTTTTT	CASSPSLYGNNEKLFF
TRBJ1-1	TRBV12-3/TRBV12-4	once	-	TGTGCCAGCAGTTCGATTTTGGGCGCTGAAGCTTTCTTT	CASSSILGAEAFF
TRBJ1-5	TRBV5-6	many	-	TGTGCCAGCAGCTTGGGCAATCAGCCCCAGCATTTT	CASSLGNQPQHF
TRBJ1-4	TRBV11-2	many	-	TGTGCCAGCAGCCCCCACCCCAGGCCGGATTCTAATGAAAAACTGTTTTTT	CASSPHPRPDSNEKLFF
TRBJ1-2	TRBV28	many	-	TGTGCCAGCAGTGTCGGGGGATTTTATGGCTACACCTTC	CASSVGGFYGYTF
TRBJ2-5	TRBV5-5	many	TRBD2	TGTGCCAGCAGAGACGGGGGGGCGGGAGAGACCCAGTACTTC	CASRDGGAGETQYF
TRBJ2-1	TRBV20-1	many	TRBD2	TGCAGCACCTACGAGCGGGGGGCCACCTACAATGAGCAGTTCTTC	CSTYERGATYNEQFF
TRBJ1-1	TRBV7-3	few	-	TGTGCCAGCAGCTTCACTTTGAACACTGAAGCTTTCTTT	CASSFTLNTEAFF
TRBJ2-7	TRBV4-1	many	-	TGCGCCAGCAGCCAAGATCAAACACTTTCCCACGAGCAGTACTTC	CASSQDQTLSHEQYF
TRBJ2-1	TRBV5-6	-	-	TGTGCCAGCAGCTTGGGCTGGGGAGAGCAGTTCTTC	CASSLGWGEQFF
TRBJ2-3	TRBV5-1	many	TRBD1	TGCGCCAGCAGCTTCGGGACAGGGGGGGAAGATACGCAGTATTTT	CASSFGTGGEDTQYF
TRBJ2-2	TRBV4-2	many	-	TGTGCCAGCAGCCAAGAAGTGCCCACCGGGGAGCTGTTTTTT	CASSQEVPTGELFF
TRBJ2-4	TRBV2	many	-	TGTGCCAGCAGCGAAACCTCCCCTAAAAACATTCAGTACTTC	CASSETSPKNIQYF
TRBJ1-1	TRBV12-3/TRBV12-4	many	TRBD1	TGTGCCAGCAGTTTGATCAGGACAGGGTCCACTGAAGCTTTCTTT	CASSLIRTGSTEAFF
TRBJ2-7	TRBV28	many	-	TGTGCCAGCAGTTTATTCTCGGGCGTCGGCTACGAGCAGTACTTC	CASSLFSGVGYEQYF
TRBJ2-1	TRBV20-1	many	TRBD1	TGCAGTGCTAGTCCGGGACAGGGGTACAATGAGCAGTTCTTC	CSASPGQGYNEQFF
TRBJ2-3	TRBV6-1	-	-	TGTGCCAGCAGGGCCTCTGGGGGGGCCTATGGCACAGATACGCAGTATTTT	CASRASGGAYGTDTQYF
TRBJ1-5	TRBV20-1	-	-	TGCAGTTCTAGACCTCCAACAGGGTCCCAGAGAGCCCAGCATTTT	CSSRPPTGSQRAQHF
TRBJ2-1	TRBV7-9	many	TRBD1	TGTGCCAGCAGCTTAGTGGGGACAGGAAGCGGTGAGCAGTTCTTC	CASSLVGTGSGEQFF
TRBJ2-5	TRBV7-8	few	-	TGTGCCAGCAGCTTAGGATTGGGCTCAGAGACCCAGTACTTC	CASSLGLGSETQYF
TRBJ1-2	TRBV6-5	many	TRBD1	TGTGCCAGCACCCGACAGGGTTCAGAAGGCTACACCTTC	CASTRQGSEGYTF
TRBJ2-1	TRBV20-1	many	TRBD2	TGCAGTGCTAGAGATCCCGTAGCGGGGGGAGGGAATGAGCAGTTCTTC	CSARDPVAGGGNEQFF
TRBJ2-7	TRBV28	many	-	TGTGCCAGCCGGGCCAAGTCGAATGAGCAGTACTTC	CASRAKSNEQYF
TRBJ2-1	TRBV5-6	many	-	TGTGCCAGCAGCTTTAGCCCAAGCAGGAGCTCCTACAATGAGCAGTTCTTC	CASSFSPSRSSYNEQFF
TRBJ2-7	TRBV5-1	many	-	TGCGCCAGCAGCTTGGATCCAGCCTACGAGCAGTACTTC	CASSLDPAYEQYF